This T cell receptor beta chain comes out of a study of T cells in localized non-small cell lung cancer. This CDR3 has 14 residues. Germline V gene lookup returns CDR1 SGDLS and CDR2 YYNGEE. The V gene lost 0 bases and the J gene lost 0 bases, with 6 bases spanning the gap. The protocol was immunoSEQ multiplex PCR, while the TCRdb copy is restricted to in-frame clones and leaves out a portion. The sample carries 20,000 to 25,000 clones, about 89% recorded once. The J gene is TRBJ2-5, the V gene TRBV9; D call uncertain. Specimen: peripheral blood, collected before any cancer treatment. The receptor was isolated from a man aged 40-75 years with stage I squamous cell lung carcinoma. The CDR3 nucleotides read TGTGCCAGCAGCGTAGCTATCCACCAAGAGACCCAGTACTTC. Its protein product is CASSVAIHQETQYF.